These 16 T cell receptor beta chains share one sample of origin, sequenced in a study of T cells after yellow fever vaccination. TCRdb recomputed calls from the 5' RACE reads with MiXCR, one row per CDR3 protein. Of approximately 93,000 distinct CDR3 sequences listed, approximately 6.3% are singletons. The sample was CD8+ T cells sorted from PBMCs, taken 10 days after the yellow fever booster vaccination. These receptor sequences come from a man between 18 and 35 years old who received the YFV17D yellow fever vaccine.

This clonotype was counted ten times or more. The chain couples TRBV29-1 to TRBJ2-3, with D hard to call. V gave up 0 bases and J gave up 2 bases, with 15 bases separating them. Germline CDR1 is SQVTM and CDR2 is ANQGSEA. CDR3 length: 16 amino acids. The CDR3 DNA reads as TGCAGCGTTGAAGATGCCAGGCTGATGGCCACAGATACGCAGTATTTT. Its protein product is CSVEDARLMATDTQYF.

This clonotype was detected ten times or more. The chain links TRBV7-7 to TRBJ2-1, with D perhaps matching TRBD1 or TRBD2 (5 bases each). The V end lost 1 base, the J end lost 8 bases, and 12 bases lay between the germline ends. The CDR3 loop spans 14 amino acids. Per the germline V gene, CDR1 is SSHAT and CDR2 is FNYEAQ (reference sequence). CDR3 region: CASSLGPLGDEQFF. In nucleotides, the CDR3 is TGTGCCAGCAGCTTAGGACCCCTGGGGGATGAGCAGTTCTTC.

In nucleotides, the CDR3 is TGTGCCAGCGCCGGGAGCGGGGGGGCTCTGGGCACAGATACGCAGTATTTT. Translation: CASAGSGGALGTDTQYF. The rearrangement uses TRBV7-9 and TRBJ2-3, with 10 nucleotides matching TRBD2. Germline trimming cut 8 bases from V and 1 base from J; bases unmatched to any gene: 12. Looked up from germline, CDR1 is SEHNR and CDR2 is FQNEAQ (reference sequence). The CDR3 sequence is 17 residues long.

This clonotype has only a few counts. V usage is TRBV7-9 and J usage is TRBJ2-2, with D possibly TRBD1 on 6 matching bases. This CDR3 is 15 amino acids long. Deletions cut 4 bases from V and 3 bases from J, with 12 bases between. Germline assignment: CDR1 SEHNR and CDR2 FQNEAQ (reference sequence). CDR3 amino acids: CASSSRTGYTGELFF. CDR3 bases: TGTGCCAGCAGCTCGAGAACAGGGTACACCGGGGAGCTGTTTTTT.

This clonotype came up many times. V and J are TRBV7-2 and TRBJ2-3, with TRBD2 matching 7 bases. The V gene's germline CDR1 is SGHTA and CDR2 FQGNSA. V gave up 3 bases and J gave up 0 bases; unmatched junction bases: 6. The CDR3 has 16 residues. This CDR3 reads CASSFGGGSSTDTQYF. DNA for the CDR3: TGTGCCAGCAGCTTCGGCGGGGGTTCTAGCACAGATACGCAGTATTTT.

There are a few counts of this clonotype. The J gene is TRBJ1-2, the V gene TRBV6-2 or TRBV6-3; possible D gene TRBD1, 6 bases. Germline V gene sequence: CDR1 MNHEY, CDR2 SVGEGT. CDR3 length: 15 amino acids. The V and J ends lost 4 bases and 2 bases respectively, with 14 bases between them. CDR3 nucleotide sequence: TGTGCCAGCAGTTGGGACACCTATTGGAACTATGGCTACACCTTC. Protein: CASSWDTYWNYGYTF.

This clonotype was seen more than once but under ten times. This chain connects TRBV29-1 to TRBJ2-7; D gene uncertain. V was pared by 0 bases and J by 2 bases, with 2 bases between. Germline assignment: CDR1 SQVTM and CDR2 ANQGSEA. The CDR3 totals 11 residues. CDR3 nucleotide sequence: TGCAGCGTTGAAGAAACCTACGAGCAGTACTTC. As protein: CSVEETYEQYF.

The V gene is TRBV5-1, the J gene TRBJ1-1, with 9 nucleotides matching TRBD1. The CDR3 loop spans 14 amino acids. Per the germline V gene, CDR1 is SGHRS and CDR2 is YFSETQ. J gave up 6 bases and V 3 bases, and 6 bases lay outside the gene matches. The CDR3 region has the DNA TGCGCCAGCAGCTACGTGACAGGGGGGTCTGAAGCTTTCTTT. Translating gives CASSYVTGGSEAFF.

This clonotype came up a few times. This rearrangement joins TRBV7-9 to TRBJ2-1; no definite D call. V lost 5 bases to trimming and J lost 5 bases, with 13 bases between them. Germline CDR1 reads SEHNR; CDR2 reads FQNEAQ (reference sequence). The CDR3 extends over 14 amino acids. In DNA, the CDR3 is TGTGCCAGCAGCCATATCCGGGCTGACAATGAGCAGTTCTTC. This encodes CASSHIRADNEQFF. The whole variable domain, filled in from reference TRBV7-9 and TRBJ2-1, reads DTGVSQNPRHKITKRGQNVTFRCDPISEHNRLYWYRQTLGQGPEFLTYFQNEAQLEKSRLLSDRFSAERPKGSFSTLEIQRTEQGDSAMYLCASSHIRADNEQFFGPGTRLTVL.

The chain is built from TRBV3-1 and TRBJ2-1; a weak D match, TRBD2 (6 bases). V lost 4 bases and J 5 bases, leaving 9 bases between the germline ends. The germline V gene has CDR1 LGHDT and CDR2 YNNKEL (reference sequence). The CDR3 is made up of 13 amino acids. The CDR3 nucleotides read TGTGCCAGCAGCCTAACGGGGGACAATGAGCAGTTCTTC. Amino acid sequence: CASSLTGDNEQFF.

CDR3 sequence: CASSFGARQIGGFTGELFF. The CDR3 nucleotides are TGTGCCAGCAGTTTTGGGGCTCGTCAGATAGGTGGTTTCACCGGGGAGCTGTTTTTT. The chain uses TRBV27 and TRBJ2-2; maybe TRBD1 (5 bases). This CDR3 contains 19 residues. Germline CDR1 reads MNHEY; CDR2 reads SMNVEV (reference sequence). The V gene lost 3 bases and the J gene lost 4 bases, with 24 bases spanning the gap.

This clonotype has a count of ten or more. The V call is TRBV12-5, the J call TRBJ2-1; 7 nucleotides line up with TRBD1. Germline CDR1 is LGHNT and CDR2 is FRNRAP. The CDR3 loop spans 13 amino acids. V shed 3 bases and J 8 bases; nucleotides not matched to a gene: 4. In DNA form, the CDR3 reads TGTGCTAGTGGTTTCTGGACAGGTCATGAGCAGTTCTTC. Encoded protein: CASGFWTGHEQFF.

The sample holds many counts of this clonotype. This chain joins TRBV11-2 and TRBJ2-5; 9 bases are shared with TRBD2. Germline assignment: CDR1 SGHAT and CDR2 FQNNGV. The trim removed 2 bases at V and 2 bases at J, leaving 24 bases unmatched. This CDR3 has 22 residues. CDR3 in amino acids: CASSLRSFNLAGGPVQQETQYF. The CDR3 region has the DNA TGTGCCAGCAGCTTAAGGTCATTCAACCTGGCGGGGGGGCCCGTACAACAAGAGACCCAGTACTTC.

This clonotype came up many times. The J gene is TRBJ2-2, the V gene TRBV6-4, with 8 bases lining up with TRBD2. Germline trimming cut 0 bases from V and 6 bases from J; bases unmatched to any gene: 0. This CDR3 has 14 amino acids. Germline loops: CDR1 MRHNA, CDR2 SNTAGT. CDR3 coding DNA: TGTGCCAGCAGTGACTCGACTAGCGCCGGGGAGCTGTTTTTT. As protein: CASSDSTSAGELFF.

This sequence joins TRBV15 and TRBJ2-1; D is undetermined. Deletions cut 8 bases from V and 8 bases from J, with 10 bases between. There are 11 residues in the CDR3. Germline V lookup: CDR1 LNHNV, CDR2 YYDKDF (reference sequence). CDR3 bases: TGTGCCACCGCTTCTATCCATGAGCAGTTCTTC. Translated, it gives CATASIHEQFF.

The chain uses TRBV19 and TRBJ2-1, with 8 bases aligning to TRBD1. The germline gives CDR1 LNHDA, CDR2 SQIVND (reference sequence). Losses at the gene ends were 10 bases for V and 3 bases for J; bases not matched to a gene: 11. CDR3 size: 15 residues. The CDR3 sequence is CATSLTGGVYNEQFF. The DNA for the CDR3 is TGTGCCACCTCTTTAACAGGGGGTGTCTACAATGAGCAGTTCTTC.